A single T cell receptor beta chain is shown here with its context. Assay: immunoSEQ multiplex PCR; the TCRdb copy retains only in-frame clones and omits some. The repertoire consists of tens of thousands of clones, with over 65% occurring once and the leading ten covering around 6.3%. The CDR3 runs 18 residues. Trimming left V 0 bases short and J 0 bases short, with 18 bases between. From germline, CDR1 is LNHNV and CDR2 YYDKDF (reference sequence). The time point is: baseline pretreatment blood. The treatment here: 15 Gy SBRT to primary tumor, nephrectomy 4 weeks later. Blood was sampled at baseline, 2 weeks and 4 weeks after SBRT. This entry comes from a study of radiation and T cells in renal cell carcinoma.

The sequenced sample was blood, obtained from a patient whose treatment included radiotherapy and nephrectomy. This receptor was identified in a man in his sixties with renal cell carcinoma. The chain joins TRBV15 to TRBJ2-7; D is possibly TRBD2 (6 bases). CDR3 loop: CATSREALNPGGSYEQYF. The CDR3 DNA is TGTGCCACCAGCAGAGAGGCACTTAACCCCGGGGGCTCCTACGAGCAGTACTTC.